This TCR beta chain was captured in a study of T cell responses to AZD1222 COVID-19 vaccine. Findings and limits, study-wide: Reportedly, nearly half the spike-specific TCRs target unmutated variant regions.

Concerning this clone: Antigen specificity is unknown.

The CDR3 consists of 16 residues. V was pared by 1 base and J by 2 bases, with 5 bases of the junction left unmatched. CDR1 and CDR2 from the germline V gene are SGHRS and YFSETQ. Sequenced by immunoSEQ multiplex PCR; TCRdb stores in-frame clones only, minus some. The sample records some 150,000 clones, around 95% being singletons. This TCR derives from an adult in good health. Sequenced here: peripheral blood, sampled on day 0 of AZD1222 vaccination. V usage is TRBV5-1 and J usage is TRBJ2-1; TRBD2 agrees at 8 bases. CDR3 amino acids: CASSLQGLGPYNEQFF. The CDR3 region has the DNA TGCGCCAGCAGCTTGCAGGGACTAGGGCCCTACAATGAGCAGTTCTTC.